The 22 T cell receptor beta chains listed next were all sequenced from one sample in a study of Ad26.COV2.S vaccination and SARS-CoV-2 variants. The sample's treatment: roughly 19 received Ad26.COV2.S at low or high dose, single or two shots; roughly five received placebo; per-sample allocation not given. Day 63 after the first injection of vaccine or placebo was the sampling time. Method: immunoSEQ multiplex PCR; TCRdb's copy keeps in-frame clones and lacks some. The sample records some 480,000 clones, around 85% being singletons. Here the sequenced sample was peripheral blood, taken in a trial of Ad26.COV2.S vaccine versus placebo. The receptors stem from a person between 18 and 65 years old who received the Ad26.COV2.S COVID-19 vaccine or a placebo.

The rearrangement joins TRBV7-3 to TRBJ1-6; D not resolved. Trimming removed 0 bases from V and 8 bases from J, with 8 bases in between. CDR1 and CDR2 (germline): SGHTA, FQGTGA. The CDR3 length is 14 residues. CDR3 in amino acids: CASSLTQKDSPLHF. In nucleotides, the CDR3 is TGTGCCAGCAGCTTAACCCAGAAGGATTCACCCCTCCACTTT.

This clone has just one count. The chain has TRBV3-1 (or the pseudogene TRBV3-2) and TRBJ1-5; D is undetermined. The ends were cut back, 6 bases at V and 3 bases at J, with 15 bases in the middle. In germline, CDR1 is LGHDT, CDR2 YNNKEL (reference sequence). The CDR3 is made up of 15 amino acids. The CDR3 region has the DNA TGTGCCAGCAGTCGAGGACTGGGAAACAATCAGCCCCAGCATTTT. Translated: CASSRGLGNNQPQHF.

This clone was found once. The sample contains more than one DNA sequence encoding this CDR3. CDR3 in amino acids: CASSYSRGSSYNEQFF. CDR3 coding DNA: TGTGCCAGCAGTTACTCCCGCGGGAGTTCCTACAATGAGCAGTTCTTC. This sequence joins TRBV6-2 or TRBV6-3 and TRBJ2-1; 7 nucleotides agree with TRBD2. J gave up 1 base and V 0 bases, and 3 bases lay outside the gene matches. This CDR3 has 16 residues. The germline V gene has CDR1 MNHEY and CDR2 SVGEGT.

The chain is built from TRBV5-1 and TRBJ1-2; possibly TRBD1 for D (5 bases). V shed 4 bases and J shed 4 bases, with 20 bases lying between them. The CDR3 consists of 16 residues. Germline loops: CDR1 SGHRS, CDR2 YFSETQ. The CDR3 reads CASSPVGPNGGYGYTF. As DNA, the CDR3 is TGCGCCAGCAGCCCGGTGGGGCCCAATGGGGGCTATGGCTACACCTTC.

The rearrangement links TRBV6-5 to TRBJ1-2; TRBD1 matches at 8 bases. Germline loops: CDR1 MNHEY, CDR2 SVGAGI. This CDR3 spans 14 amino acids. V trimming: 5 bases; J trimming: 7 bases; junction bases outside the gene matches: 9. CDR3 sequence reads: CASSLLQGAGGYTF. CDR3 coding DNA: TGTGCCAGCAGTCTGCTCCAGGGGGCTGGTGGCTACACCTTC.

The chain uses TRBV6-2 or TRBV6-3 and TRBJ1-2; D is undetermined. The V end lost 2 bases, the J end lost 0 bases, and 4 bases lay between the germline ends. The CDR3 sequence is 13 residues long. Per germline, CDR1 MNHEY and CDR2 SVGEGT. In DNA, the CDR3 is TGTGCCAGCAGTTACCTTACTAACTATGGCTACACCTTC. Translation gives CASSYLTNYGYTF.

The chain recombines TRBV7-6 with TRBJ2-1, with 10 bases aligning to TRBD2. CDR1 SGHVS and CDR2 FNYEAQ come from the germline V gene. V gave up 0 bases and J gave up 5 bases; unmatched junction bases: 7. CDR3 length equals 17 residues. The CDR3, as DNA: TGTGCCAGCAGCTTAGCGCTATGGACTAGCGGCCACAATGAGCAGTTCTTC. Translating gives CASSLALWTSGHNEQFF. Full variable domain (remainder filled in from reference TRBV7-6 and TRBJ2-1): GAGVSQSPRYKVTKRGQDVALRCDPISGHVSLYWYRQALGQGPEFLTYFNYEAQQDKSGLPNDRFSAERPEGSISTLTIQRTEQRDSAMYRCASSLALWTSGHNEQFFGPGTRLTVL.

The chain employs TRBV5-1 and TRBJ1-5; D is ambiguous. Germline V gene sequence: CDR1 SGHRS, CDR2 YFSETQ. Deletions cut 1 base from V and 9 bases from J, with 11 bases between. CDR3 length: 13 residues. The CDR3 DNA sequence: TGCGCCAGCAGCTTGTACGGGCTACCGCCCCAGCATTTT. Translation gives CASSLYGLPPQHF.

This rearrangement joins TRBV4-3 to TRBJ1-1; TRBD1 matches 7 bases. Germline CDR1 is LGHNA and CDR2 is YSLEER. The CDR3 spans 15 residues. With 0 bases clipped from V and 4 bases from J, the junction kept 5 bases outside the gene matches. The CDR3 here is CASSQEGRGATEAFF. CDR3 sequence (DNA): TGCGCCAGCAGCCAAGAGGGCAGGGGGGCCACTGAAGCTTTCTTT.

The chain couples TRBV7-9 to TRBJ1-3; 7 bases map to TRBD1. V was clipped by 1 base and J by 0 bases; unmatched bases: 6. The CDR3 is 17 amino acids. Germline CDR1 is SEHNR and CDR2 is FQNEAQ (reference sequence). The CDR3 here is CASSLDQGVRSGNTIYF. As DNA, the CDR3 is TGTGCCAGCAGCTTAGACCAGGGGGTCCGCTCTGGAAACACCATATATTTT.

The V call is TRBV7-6, the J call TRBJ2-5, with no clear D. Germline values: CDR1 SGHVS, CDR2 FNYEAQ. This CDR3 comprises 13 residues. V dropped 4 bases and J dropped 4 bases, with 10 bases sitting between them. The DNA for the CDR3 is TGTGCCAGCAGCTCCCCGCCAGTAGAGACCCAGTACTTC. This gives the protein CASSSPPVETQYF.

This sequence joins TRBV28 and TRBJ1-5; D unclear. Trimming removed 5 bases at V and 11 bases at J, with 13 bases between. The CDR3 is 12 residues long. The V gene's germline CDR1 is MDHEN and CDR2 SYDVKM. The CDR3 bases are TGTGCCAGCAGTCCTGGTCTTTGGTCCCAGCATTTT. Protein: CASSPGLWSQHF.

In DNA form, the CDR3 reads TGCAGCGTTGGAGGGCTCCTCGCTAATGAAAAACTGTTTTTT. Its protein is CSVGGLLANEKLFF. The genes are TRBV29-1 and TRBJ1-4; D not resolved. V shed 4 bases and J shed 3 bases, with 12 bases lying between them. CDR1 SQVTM and CDR2 ANQGSEA come from the germline V gene. The CDR3 runs to 14 residues.

This chain uses TRBV7-9 with TRBJ1-1; no clear D. Trimming stripped 3 bases from V and 1 base from J, with 12 bases between. Germline loops: CDR1 SEHNR, CDR2 FQNEAQ (reference sequence). This CDR3 is built from 15 residues. The CDR3 here is CASSFSPTGNTEAFF. CDR3 DNA sequence: TGTGCCAGCAGCTTTAGTCCTACGGGGAACACTGAAGCTTTCTTT.

This sequence joins TRBV4-2 and TRBJ1-3, with 10 bases identical to TRBD1. Trimming removed 2 bases from V and 3 bases from J; junction bases left unmatched: 7. The CDR3 length is 17 residues. The germline CDR1 and CDR2 sequences are LGHNA and YNFKEQ. This CDR3 reads CASSQNRGTGVGNTIYF. The CDR3, as DNA: TGTGCCAGCAGCCAAAATAGAGGGACAGGGGTTGGAAACACCATATATTTT.

The chain is built from TRBV28 and TRBJ2-2, with D uncertain. The germline V gene encodes CDR1 MDHEN and CDR2 SYDVKM. This CDR3 has 13 amino acids. Deletions cut 8 bases from V and 4 bases from J, with 11 bases between. The CDR3 protein is CASCELTTGELFF. As DNA, the CDR3 is TGTGCCAGCTGTGAACTTACCACCGGGGAGCTGTTTTTT.

The chain combines TRBV29-1 with TRBJ2-5; the match to TRBD2 covers 8 bases. CDR3 size: 12 residues. Trimming at V came to 7 bases and at J to 4 bases, leaving 5 bases not matched to a gene. Germline CDR1 is SQVTM and CDR2 is ANQGSEA. The CDR3 region is CSGRLARETQYF. The CDR3 nucleotides read TGCAGCGGAAGACTAGCGAGAGAGACCCAGTACTTC.

Comments on this clone: Additional DNA sequences in this sample encode the identical CDR3. V gene TRBV5-6 combines with J gene TRBJ2-7; 7 nucleotides agree with TRBD2. V lost 0 bases and J lost 6; bases outside the gene matches: 3. This CDR3 is built from 13 residues. Germline V gives CDR1 SGHDT, CDR2 YYEEEE. DNA of the CDR3: TGTGCCAGCAGCTTGGTCGGGGGGAGCGAGCAGTACTTC. It yields the protein CASSLVGGSEQYF.

This sequence joins TRBV4-3 and TRBJ2-7; D is unclear. CDR1 and CDR2 (germline): LGHNA, YSLEER. The V end lost 3 bases, the J end lost 7 bases, and 10 bases lay between the germline ends. The CDR3 loop spans 12 amino acids. CDR3 amino acids: CASSHHTGEQYF. DNA of the CDR3: TGCGCCAGCAGCCATCACACTGGGGAGCAGTACTTC.

This clone is a singleton in its sample. V gene TRBV15 combines with J gene TRBJ2-1; 13 bases align to TRBD2. The germline CDR1 and CDR2 sequences are LNHNV and YYDKDF (reference sequence). The CDR3 spans 16 residues. With V trimmed by 1 base and J by 9 bases, 6 bases remained unmatched. The CDR3 protein is CATSRGTSGSIREQFF. For the CDR3, the DNA is TGTGCCACCAGCAGAGGGACTAGCGGGAGTATCCGTGAGCAGTTCTTC.

The chain uses TRBV6-6 and TRBJ1-6; no clear D. This CDR3 comprises 15 residues. Deletions cut 7 bases from V and 7 bases from J, with 17 bases between. Germline lookup yields CDR1 MNHNY and CDR2 SVGAGI (reference sequence). The CDR3 loop is CASTLPRSGNSPLHF. CDR3 in DNA: TGTGCCAGCACTTTACCAAGGAGTGGGAATTCACCCCTCCACTTT.

This chain connects TRBV5-6 to TRBJ1-5; D may be TRBD1 (6 bases). Germline CDR1 is SGHDT and CDR2 is YYEEEE. Between the trimmed V and J ends, which lost 4 bases and 9 bases, there was a span of 17 bases. The CDR3 spans 14 residues. The CDR3 is CASSLGRGARPQHF. CDR3 coding DNA: TGTGCCAGCAGCCTGGGCAGGGGTGCTAGGCCCCAGCATTTT.